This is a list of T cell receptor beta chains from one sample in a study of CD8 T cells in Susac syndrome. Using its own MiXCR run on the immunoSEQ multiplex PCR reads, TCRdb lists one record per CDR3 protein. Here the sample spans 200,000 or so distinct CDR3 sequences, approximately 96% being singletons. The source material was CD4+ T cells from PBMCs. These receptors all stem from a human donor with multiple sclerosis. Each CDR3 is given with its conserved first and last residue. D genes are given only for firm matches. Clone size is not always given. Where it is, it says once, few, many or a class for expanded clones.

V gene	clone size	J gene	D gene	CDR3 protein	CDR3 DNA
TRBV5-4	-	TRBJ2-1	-	CASSSEYNEQFF	TGTGCCAGCAGCTCCGAGTACAATGAGCAGTTCTTC
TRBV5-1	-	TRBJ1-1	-	CASSQEGHTEAFF	TGCGCCAGCAGCCAGGAGGGACACACTGAAGCTTTCTTT
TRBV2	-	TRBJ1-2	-	CASSDNRQAHGYTF	TGTGCCAGCAGTGACAACCGACAGGCCCATGGCTACACCTTC
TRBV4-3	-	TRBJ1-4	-	CASSQVPGWSMDHSTNEKLFF	TGCGCCAGCAGCCAAGTTCCAGGTTGGTCCATGGACCATTCAACTAATGAAAAACTGTTTTTT
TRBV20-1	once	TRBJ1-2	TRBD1	CSAGGQGYYGYTF	TGCAGTGCTGGTGGACAGGGTTACTATGGCTACACCTTC
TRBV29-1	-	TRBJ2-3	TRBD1	CSVGTGPDTQYF	TGCAGCGTCGGGACAGGTCCAGATACGCAGTATTTT
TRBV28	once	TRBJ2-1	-	CASSFMGLTGHDEQFF	TGTGCCAGCAGTTTTATGGGCTTGACGGGCCACGATGAGCAGTTCTTC
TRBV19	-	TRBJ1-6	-	CASSEWERTNSPLHF	TGTGCCAGTAGTGAGTGGGAGAGAACGAATTCACCCCTCCACTTT
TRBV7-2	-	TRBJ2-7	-	CASSLLAPYEQYF	TGTGCCAGCAGCTTACTAGCTCCCTACGAGCAGTACTTC
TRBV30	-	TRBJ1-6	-	CAWSVSRGGALHF	TGTGCCTGGAGTGTTTCGCGAGGTGGGGCCCTCCACTTT
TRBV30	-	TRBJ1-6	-	CAWSVRAGHFSPLHF	TGTGCCTGGAGTGTCCGGGCCGGCCATTTTTCACCCCTCCACTTT
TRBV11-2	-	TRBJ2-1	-	CASSFPRKHDYRSSYNEQFF	TGTGCCAGCAGCTTCCCTCGAAAACATGACTACCGCAGCTCCTACAATGAGCAGTTCTTC
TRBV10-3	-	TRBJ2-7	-	CAIRKRGNEQYF	TGTGCCATCAGGAAGAGGGGGAACGAGCAGTACTTC
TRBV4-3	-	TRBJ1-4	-	CASSQDLTSTDEKLFF	TGCGCCAGCAGCCAAGATTTGACGTCGACAGACGAAAAACTGTTTTTT
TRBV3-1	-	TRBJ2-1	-	CASSQVGAGEQFF	TGTGCCAGCAGCCAAGTGGGGGCAGGGGAGCAGTTCTTC
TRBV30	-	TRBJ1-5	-	CAWSALTGSQPQHF	TGTGCCTGGAGTGCACTGACTGGGAGTCAGCCCCAGCATTTT
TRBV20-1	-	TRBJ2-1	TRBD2	CSASPLASGENEQFF	TGCAGTGCTAGTCCCTTGGCTAGCGGGGAGAATGAGCAGTTCTTC
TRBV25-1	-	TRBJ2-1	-	CASSVSQGGYEQFF	TGTGCCAGCAGTGTTAGTCAGGGAGGATACGAGCAGTTCTTC
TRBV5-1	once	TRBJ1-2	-	CASSLYGESYTF	TGCGCCAGCAGCTTGTACGGGGAGAGCTACACCTTC
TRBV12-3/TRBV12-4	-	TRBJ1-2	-	CASSLGVGGYTF	TGTGCCAGCAGTTTGGGTGTGGGTGGCTACACCTTC
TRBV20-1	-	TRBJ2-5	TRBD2	CSASPIAGGQETQYF	TGCAGTGCTAGCCCGATAGCGGGGGGCCAAGAGACCCAGTACTTC
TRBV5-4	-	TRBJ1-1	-	CASSPLRGARGTEAFF	TGTGCCAGCAGCCCGTTACGGGGGGCACGTGGCACTGAAGCTTTCTTT
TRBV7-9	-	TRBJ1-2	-	CASSFGGTSANYGYTF	TGTGCCAGCAGCTTCGGGGGGACATCAGCTAACTATGGCTACACCTTC
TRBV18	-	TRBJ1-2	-	CASSPDNNYGYTF	TGTGCCAGCTCACCCGACAATAACTATGGCTACACCTTC
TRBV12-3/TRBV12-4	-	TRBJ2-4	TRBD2	CASSSSGGAEILIQYF	TGTGCCAGCAGTAGTAGCGGGGGAGCCGAAATCCTCATTCAGTACTTC
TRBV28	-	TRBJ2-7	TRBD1	CASRFPRGLNGEQYF	TGTGCCAGCCGTTTCCCCAGGGGGCTGAACGGCGAGCAGTACTTC
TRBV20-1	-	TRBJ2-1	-	CSARGSHTEYNEQFF	TGCAGTGCTAGGGGCAGCCACACTGAGTACAATGAGCAGTTCTTC
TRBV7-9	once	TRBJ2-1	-	CASSPGLNEQFF	TGTGCCAGCAGTCCCGGTTTAAATGAGCAGTTCTTC
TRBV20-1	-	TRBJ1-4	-	CSARTALGEKLFF	TGCAGTGCTAGGACCGCTCTGGGGGAAAAACTGTTTTTT
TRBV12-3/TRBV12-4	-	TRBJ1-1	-	CASKLGAAYGAEAFF	TGTGCCAGCAAACTGGGGGCGGCGTACGGGGCTGAAGCTTTCTTT
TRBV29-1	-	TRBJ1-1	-	CSANQLGTEAFF	TGCAGCGCTAACCAACTAGGCACTGAAGCTTTCTTT
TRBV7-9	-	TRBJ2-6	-	CASSLGVVGANVLTF	TGTGCCAGCAGCTTAGGAGTGGTTGGGGCCAACGTCCTGACTTTC
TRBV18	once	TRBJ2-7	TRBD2	CASSPGRGSIYEQYF	TGTGCCAGCTCACCGGGGAGGGGCTCGATCTACGAGCAGTACTTC
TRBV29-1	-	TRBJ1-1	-	CSVLPTGFNTEAFF	TGCAGCGTCCTCCCGACTGGCTTTAACACTGAAGCTTTCTTT
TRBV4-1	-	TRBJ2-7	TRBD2	CASSQGSSGGNEQYF	TGCGCCAGCAGCCAAGGGAGTAGCGGGGGGAACGAGCAGTACTTC
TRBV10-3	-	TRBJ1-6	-	CAISRDGRSYNSPLHF	TGTGCCATCAGCAGGGACGGTCGCTCCTATAATTCACCCCTCCACTTT
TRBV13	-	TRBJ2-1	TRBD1	CASSQGQAPLHEQFF	TGTGCCAGCAGCCAGGGACAGGCCCCTTTGCATGAGCAGTTCTTC
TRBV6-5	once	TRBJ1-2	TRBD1	CATAIDRANYGYTF	TGTGCCACCGCCATCGACAGGGCTAACTATGGCTACACCTTC
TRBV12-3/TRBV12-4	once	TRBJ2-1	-	CASSPDSRANEQFF	TGTGCCAGCAGTCCCGACAGTCGGGCGAATGAGCAGTTCTTC
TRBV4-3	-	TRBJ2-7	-	CASSQGITGSEQYF	TGCGCCAGCAGCCAAGGAATAACAGGGAGCGAGCAGTACTTC
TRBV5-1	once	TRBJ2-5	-	CASSLVVGPETQYF	TGCGCCAGCAGCTTGGTTGTCGGCCCAGAGACCCAGTACTTC
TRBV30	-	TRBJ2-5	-	CAWSAGLGTQYF	TGTGCCTGGAGTGCCGGGCTAGGGACCCAGTACTTC
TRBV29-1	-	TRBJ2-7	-	CSVLTAIRFNGPSYEQYF	TGCAGCGTGTTAACAGCCATTCGATTCAATGGGCCCTCCTACGAGCAGTACTTC
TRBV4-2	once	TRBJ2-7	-	CASSQSIRAFSYEQYF	TGTGCCAGCAGCCAAAGTATTAGGGCCTTCTCCTACGAGCAGTACTTC
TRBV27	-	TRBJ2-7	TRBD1	CASSPQRTGSRHEQYF	TGTGCCAGCAGCCCTCAAAGGACAGGGAGCCGGCACGAGCAGTACTTC
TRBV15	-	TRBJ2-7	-	CATSRDLIYEQYF	TGTGCCACCAGCAGAGATCTCATCTACGAGCAGTACTTC
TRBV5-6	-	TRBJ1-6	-	CASSLFVGGDSPLHF	TGTGCCAGCAGCTTGTTCGTCGGGGGGGATTCACCCCTCCACTTT
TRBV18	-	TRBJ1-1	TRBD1	CASSPARQGGNTEAFF	TGTGCCAGCTCACCAGCTCGACAGGGCGGGAACACTGAAGCTTTCTTT
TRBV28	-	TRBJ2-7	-	CASSLIRAEQYF	TGTGCCAGCAGTTTAATCCGGGCCGAGCAGTACTTC
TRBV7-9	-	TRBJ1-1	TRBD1	CASSSGQGLNTEAFF	TGTGCCAGCAGCTCCGGACAGGGCCTGAACACTGAAGCTTTCTTT
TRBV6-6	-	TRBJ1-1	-	CASSSTLPGLLTEAFF	TGTGCCAGCAGCAGTACCTTACCGGGACTTCTCACTGAAGCTTTCTTT
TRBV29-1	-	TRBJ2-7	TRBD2	CSALGGTHVREQYF	TGCAGCGCCCTCGGGGGGACTCACGTTCGCGAGCAGTACTTC
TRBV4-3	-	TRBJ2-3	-	CASSQAYRTDADTQYF	TGCGCCAGCAGCCAGGCCTATAGGACCGACGCCGATACGCAGTATTTT
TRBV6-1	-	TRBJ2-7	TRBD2	CASSEMGLAGGQYF	TGTGCCAGCAGTGAGATGGGACTAGCGGGGGGACAGTACTTC